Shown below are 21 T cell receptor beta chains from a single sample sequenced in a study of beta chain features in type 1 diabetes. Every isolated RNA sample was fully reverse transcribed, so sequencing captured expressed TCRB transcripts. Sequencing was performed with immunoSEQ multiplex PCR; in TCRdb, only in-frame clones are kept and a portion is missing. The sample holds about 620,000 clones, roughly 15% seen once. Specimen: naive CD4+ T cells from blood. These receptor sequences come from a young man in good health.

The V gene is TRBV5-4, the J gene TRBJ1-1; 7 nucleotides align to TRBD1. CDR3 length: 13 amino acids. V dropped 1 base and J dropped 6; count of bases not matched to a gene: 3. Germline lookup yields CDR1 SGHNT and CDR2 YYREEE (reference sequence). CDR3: CASSLTTGPEAFF. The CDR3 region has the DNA TGTGCCAGCAGCTTGACGACAGGGCCTGAAGCTTTCTTT.

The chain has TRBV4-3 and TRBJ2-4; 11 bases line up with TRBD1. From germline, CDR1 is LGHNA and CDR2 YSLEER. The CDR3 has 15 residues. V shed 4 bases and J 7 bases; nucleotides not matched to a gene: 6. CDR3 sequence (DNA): TGCGCCAGCAGCCCGGACAGGGGGCTTATGAACATTCAGTACTTC. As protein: CASSPDRGLMNIQYF.

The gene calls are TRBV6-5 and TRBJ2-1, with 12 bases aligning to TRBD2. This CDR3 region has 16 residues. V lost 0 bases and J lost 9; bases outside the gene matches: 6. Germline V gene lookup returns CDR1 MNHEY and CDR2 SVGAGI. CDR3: CASSYSTSGSRGEQFF. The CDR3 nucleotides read TGTGCCAGCAGTTACTCGACTAGCGGGAGCAGGGGTGAGCAGTTCTTC.

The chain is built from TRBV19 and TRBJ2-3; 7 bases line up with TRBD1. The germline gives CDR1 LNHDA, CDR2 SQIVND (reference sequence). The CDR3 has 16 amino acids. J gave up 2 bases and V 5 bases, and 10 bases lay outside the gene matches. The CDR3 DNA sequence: TGTGCCAGTAGTGTTGACAGGGAAGCACTCACAGATACGCAGTATTTT. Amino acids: CASSVDREALTDTQYF. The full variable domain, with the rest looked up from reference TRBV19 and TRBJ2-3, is DGGITQSPKYLFRKEGQNVTLSCEQNLNHDAMYWYRQDPGQGLRLIYYSQIVNDFQKGDIAEGYSVSREKKESFPLTVTSAQKNPTAFYLCASSVDREALTDTQYFGPGTRLTVL.

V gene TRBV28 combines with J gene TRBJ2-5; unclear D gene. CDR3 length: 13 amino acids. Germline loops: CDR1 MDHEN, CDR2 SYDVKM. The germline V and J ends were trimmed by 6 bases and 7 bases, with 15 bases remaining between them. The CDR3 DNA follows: TGTGCCAGCAGCTCCGGGCCCCTGGGGACCCAGTACTTC. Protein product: CASSSGPLGTQYF.

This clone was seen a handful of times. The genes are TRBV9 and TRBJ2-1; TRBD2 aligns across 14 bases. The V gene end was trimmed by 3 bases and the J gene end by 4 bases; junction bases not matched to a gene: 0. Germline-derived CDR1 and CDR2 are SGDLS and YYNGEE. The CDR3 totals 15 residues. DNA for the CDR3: TGTGCCAGCAGCGGGACTAGCGGGAGGTACAATGAGCAGTTCTTC. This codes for CASSGTSGRYNEQFF.

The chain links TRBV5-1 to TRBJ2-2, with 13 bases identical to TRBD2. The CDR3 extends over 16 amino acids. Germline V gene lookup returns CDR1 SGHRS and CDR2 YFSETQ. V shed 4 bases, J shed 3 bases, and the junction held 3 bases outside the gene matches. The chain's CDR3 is CASSGLAGDYTGELFF. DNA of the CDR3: TGCGCCAGCAGCGGACTAGCGGGAGATTACACCGGGGAGCTGTTTTTT.

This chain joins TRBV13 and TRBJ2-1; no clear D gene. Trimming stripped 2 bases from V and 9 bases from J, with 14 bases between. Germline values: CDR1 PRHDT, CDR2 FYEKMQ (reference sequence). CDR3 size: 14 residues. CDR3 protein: CASSLFRRDSEQFF. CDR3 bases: TGTGCCAGCAGCTTATTCAGAAGAGATAGTGAGCAGTTCTTC.

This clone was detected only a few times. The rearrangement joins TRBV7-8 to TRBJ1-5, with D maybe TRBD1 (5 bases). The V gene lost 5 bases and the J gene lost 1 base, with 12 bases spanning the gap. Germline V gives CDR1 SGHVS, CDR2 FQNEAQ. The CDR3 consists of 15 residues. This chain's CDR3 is CASSTQGWSNQPQHF. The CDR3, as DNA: TGTGCCAGCAGCACCCAGGGTTGGAGCAATCAGCCCCAGCATTTT.

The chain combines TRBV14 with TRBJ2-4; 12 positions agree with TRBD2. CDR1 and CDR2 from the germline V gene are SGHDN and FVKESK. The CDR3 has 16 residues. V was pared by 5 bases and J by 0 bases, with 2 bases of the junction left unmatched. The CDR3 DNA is TGTGCCAGCAGCGCGGGACTAGCGGGAGCCAAAAACATTCAGTACTTC. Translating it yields CASSAGLAGAKNIQYF.

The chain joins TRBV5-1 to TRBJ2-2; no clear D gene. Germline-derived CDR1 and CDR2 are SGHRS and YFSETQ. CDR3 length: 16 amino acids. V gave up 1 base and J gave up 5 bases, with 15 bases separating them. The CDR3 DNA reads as TGCGCCAGCAGCTTGAAAGGCGAGGCCGGTACCGGGGAGCTGTTTTTT. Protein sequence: CASSLKGEAGTGELFF. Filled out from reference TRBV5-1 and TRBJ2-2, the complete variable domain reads KAGVTQTPRYLIKTRGQQVTLSCSPISGHRSVSWYQQTPGQGLQFLFEYFSETQRNKGNFPGRFSGRQFSNSRSEMNVSTLELGDSALYLCASSLKGEAGTGELFFGEGSRLTVL.

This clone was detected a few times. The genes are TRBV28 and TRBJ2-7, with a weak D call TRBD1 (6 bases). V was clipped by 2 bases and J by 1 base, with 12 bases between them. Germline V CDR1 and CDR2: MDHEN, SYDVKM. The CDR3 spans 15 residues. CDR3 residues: CASSLGGQLSYEQYF. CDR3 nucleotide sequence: TGTGCCAGCAGTTTAGGAGGACAGCTATCCTACGAGCAGTACTTC.

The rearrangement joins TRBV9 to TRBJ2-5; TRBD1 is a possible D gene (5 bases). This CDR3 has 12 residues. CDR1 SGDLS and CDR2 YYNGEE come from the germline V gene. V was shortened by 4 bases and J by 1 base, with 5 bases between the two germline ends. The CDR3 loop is CASSRGQETQYF. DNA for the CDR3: TGTGCCAGCAGCAGGGGCCAAGAGACCCAGTACTTC.

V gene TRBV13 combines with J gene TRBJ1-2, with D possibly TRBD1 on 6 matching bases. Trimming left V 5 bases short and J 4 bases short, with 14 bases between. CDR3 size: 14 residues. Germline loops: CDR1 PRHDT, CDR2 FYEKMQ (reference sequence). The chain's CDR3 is CASSASGETYGYTF. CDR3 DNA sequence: TGTGCCAGCAGCGCATCAGGGGAGACCTATGGCTACACCTTC. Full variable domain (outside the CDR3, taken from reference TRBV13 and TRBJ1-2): AAGVIQSPRHLIKEKRETATLKCYPIPRHDTVYWYQQGPGQDPQFLISFYEKMQSDKGSIPDRFSAQQFSDYHSELNMSSLELGDSALYFCASSASGETYGYTFGSGTRLTVV.

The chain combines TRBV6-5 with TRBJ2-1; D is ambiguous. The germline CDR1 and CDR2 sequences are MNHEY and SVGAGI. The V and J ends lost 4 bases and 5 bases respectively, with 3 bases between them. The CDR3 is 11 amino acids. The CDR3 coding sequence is TGTGCCAGCAGTTTCGACAATGAGCAGTTCTTC. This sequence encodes CASSFDNEQFF.

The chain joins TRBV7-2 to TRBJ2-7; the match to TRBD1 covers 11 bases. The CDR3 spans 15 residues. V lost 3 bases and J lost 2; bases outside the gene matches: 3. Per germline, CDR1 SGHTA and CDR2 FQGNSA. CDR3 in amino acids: CASSFGTGGTYEQYF. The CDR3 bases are TGTGCCAGCAGCTTCGGGACAGGGGGGACCTACGAGCAGTACTTC.

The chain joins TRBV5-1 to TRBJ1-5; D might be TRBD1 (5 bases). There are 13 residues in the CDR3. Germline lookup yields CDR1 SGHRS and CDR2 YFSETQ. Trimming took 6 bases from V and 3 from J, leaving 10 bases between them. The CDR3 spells CASKKGLNQPQHF. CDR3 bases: TGCGCCAGCAAAAAGGGGCTCAATCAGCCCCAGCATTTT.

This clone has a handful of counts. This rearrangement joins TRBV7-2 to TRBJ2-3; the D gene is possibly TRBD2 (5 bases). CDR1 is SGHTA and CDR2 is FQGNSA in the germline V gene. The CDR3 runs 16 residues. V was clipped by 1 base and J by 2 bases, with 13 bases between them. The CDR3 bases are TGTGCCAGCAGCTTAGACGGGATGCTTTTCACAGATACGCAGTATTTT. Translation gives CASSLDGMLFTDTQYF.

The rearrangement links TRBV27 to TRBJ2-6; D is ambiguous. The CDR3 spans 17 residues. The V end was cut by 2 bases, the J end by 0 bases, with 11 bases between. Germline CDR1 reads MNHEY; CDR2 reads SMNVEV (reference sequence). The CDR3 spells CASSLDGHNSGANVLTF. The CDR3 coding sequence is TGTGCCAGCAGTTTAGATGGGCACAACTCTGGGGCCAACGTCCTGACTTTC. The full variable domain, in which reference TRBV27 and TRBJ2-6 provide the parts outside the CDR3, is EAQVTQNPRYLITVTGKKLTVTCSQNMNHEYMSWYRQDPGLGLRQIYYSMNVEVTDKGDVPEGYKVSRKEKRNFPLILESPSPNQTSLYFCASSLDGHNSGANVLTFGAGSRLTVL.

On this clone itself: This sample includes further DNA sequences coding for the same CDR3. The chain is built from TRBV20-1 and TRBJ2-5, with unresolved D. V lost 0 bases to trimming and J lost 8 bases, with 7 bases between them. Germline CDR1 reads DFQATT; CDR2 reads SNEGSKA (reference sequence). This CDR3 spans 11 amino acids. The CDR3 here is CSARDESTQYF. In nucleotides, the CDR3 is TGCAGTGCTAGAGATGAGTCAACCCAGTACTTC.

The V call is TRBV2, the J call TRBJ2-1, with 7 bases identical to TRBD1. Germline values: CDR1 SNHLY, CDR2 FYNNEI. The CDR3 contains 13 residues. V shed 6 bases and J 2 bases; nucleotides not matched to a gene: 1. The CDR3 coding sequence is TGTGCCAGCAGGGGGACAGCCTACAATGAGCAGTTCTTC. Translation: CASRGTAYNEQFF.